This TCR beta chain was identified during a study of cytomegalovirus exposure and HLA in healthy donors. Study-wide background: There were approximately 400 genotyped donors. Of these, 75% to 90% fell in the genetic ancestry cluster associated with self-reported Caucasian donors. Overall study results and limits: Analysis was carried out at a later point, and it linked a missense DCLRE1C variant to TCR beta V- and J-gene trimming.

With regard to this clone: Its antigen is currently unknown.

Trimming cost V 2 bases and J 8 bases, with 15 bases left between them. In germline, CDR1 is SNHLY, CDR2 FYNNEI. This CDR3 is 14 amino acids long. PCR amplification relied on 60 Vbeta primers (plus 13 Jbeta primers). Sequenced by immunoSEQ multiplex PCR; TCRdb stores in-frame clones only, minus some. The sample shows around 150,000 clones, about 85% of them seen only once. This sequence originates from a man between 18 and 35 years old in good health and CMV-seropositive. Sequencing input: PBMCs. The chain has TRBV2 and TRBJ1-2, with a weak D call TRBD1 (6 bases). The CDR3 DNA is TGTGCCAGCAGTGAATCAGGGGCAGGGCAAGGCTACACCTTC. Protein: CASSESGAGQGYTF.